A single sample gave rise to the 24 T cell receptor beta chains below, sequenced in a study of OX40 agonist ivuxolimab in advanced cancers. This table comes from immunoSEQ multiplex PCR, and its TCRdb copy is limited to in-frame clones, with some not included. The table includes approximately 59,000 clones, 85% detected once. The source material was CD4+ or CD8+ T cells sorted from blood, sampled in a trial of the OX40 agonist ivuxolimab. These receptors all stem from an adult with an advanced solid tumor such as melanoma, head and neck, liver or kidney cancer.

This clone turned up a few times. The chain links TRBV13 to TRBJ1-3, with 8 bases fitting TRBD1. CDR1 and CDR2 (germline): PRHDT, FYEKMQ (reference sequence). The CDR3 is 16 amino acids. Trimming removed 5 bases from V and 1 base from J; junction bases left unmatched: 7. CDR3 amino acids: CASSGWGQESGNTIYF. The CDR3 nucleotides read TGTGCCAGCAGCGGATGGGGACAGGAGTCTGGAAACACCATATATTTT.

On this clone: At one of its ends the junction is not consistent with the germline gene, which may arise from a read error. This CDR3 reads CASSISLTVPPVF. CDR3 nucleotides: TGTGCCAGTAGTATTTCTCTAACAGTTCCCCCCGTCTTC. The chain joins TRBV19 to TRBJ2-1; D unclear. CDR3 size: 13 residues. Germline V CDR1 and CDR2: LNHDA, SQIVND (reference sequence). Full variable domain (remainder filled in from reference TRBV19 and TRBJ2-1): DGGITQSPKYLFRKEGQNVTLSCEQNLNHDAMYWYRQDPGQGLRLIYYSQIVNDFQKGDIAEGYSVSREKKESFPLTVTSAQKNPTAFYLCASSISLTVPPVFGPGTRLTVL.

V and J are TRBV5-4 and TRBJ2-2; 7 bases map to TRBD2. Germline values: CDR1 SGHNT, CDR2 YYREEE (reference sequence). This CDR3 is built from 16 residues. J lost 1 base, V lost 2 bases, and 5 bases had no gene match. CDR3 loop: CASSLAGTMNTGELFF. DNA for the CDR3: TGTGCCAGCAGCTTAGCCGGGACTATGAACACCGGGGAGCTGTTTTTT. Full variable domain (remainder filled in from reference TRBV5-4 and TRBJ2-2): ETGVTQSPTHLIKTRGQQVTLRCSSQSGHNTVSWYQQALGQGPQFIFQYYREEENGRGNFPPRFSGLQFPNYSSELNVNALELDDSALYLCASSLAGTMNTGELFFGEGSRLTVL.

There are a few counts of this clone. The V and J genes are TRBV5-1 and TRBJ1-1; D remains ambiguous. The germline V gene has CDR1 SGHRS and CDR2 YFSETQ. The CDR3 loop spans 13 amino acids. V lost 4 bases, J lost 7 bases, and 14 bases lay in between. The CDR3 DNA sequence: TGCGCCAGCAGCGATACGGGGATGGTTGAAGCTTTCTTT. As protein: CASSDTGMVEAFF.

V and J are TRBV10-1 and TRBJ1-4, with no clear D. V lost 2 bases and J lost 3, with 4 bases in between. Germline V gene lookup returns CDR1 WNHNN and CDR2 SYGVQD (reference sequence). The CDR3 is 13 residues long. The CDR3 protein is CASSEGANEKLFF. In DNA form, the CDR3 reads TGCGCCAGCAGTGAGGGGGCTAATGAAAAACTGTTTTTT.

The gene calls are TRBV10-3 and TRBJ2-1; 10 bases fit TRBD2. This CDR3 is built from 16 residues. CDR1 is ENHRY and CDR2 is SYGVKD in the germline V gene. J lost 4 bases, V lost 1 base, and 4 bases had no gene match. The CDR3 DNA follows: TGTGCCATCAGTGAGTACCTAGCGGGAGTTTACAATGAGCAGTTCTTC. This codes for CAISEYLAGVYNEQFF.

This clone was picked up one time. This sequence joins TRBV7-9 and TRBJ2-1, with TRBD2 matching 7 bases. Trimming removed 6 bases from V and 7 bases from J; junction bases left unmatched: 21. Per germline, CDR1 SEHNR and CDR2 FQNEAQ (reference sequence). The CDR3 sequence is 18 residues long. The CDR3 sequence is CASRSGRGRDPRGNEQFF. The CDR3 DNA sequence: TGTGCCAGCAGAAGTGGGCGGGGGAGAGACCCCCGAGGAAATGAGCAGTTCTTC.

This rearrangement joins TRBV15 to TRBJ2-5, with D possibly being TRBD2 (5 bases). Trimming left V 3 bases short and J 3 bases short, with 8 bases between. The CDR3 is 13 amino acids. CDR1 is LNHNV, CDR2 YYDKDF, per germline (reference sequence). CDR3 in amino acids: CATSSTRKETQYF. The CDR3 nucleotides read TGTGCCACCAGCAGCACTAGAAAAGAGACCCAGTACTTC.

This chain uses TRBV29-1 with TRBJ2-7; TRBD1 aligns across 10 bases. CDR1 and CDR2 from the germline V gene are SQVTM and ANQGSEA. The CDR3 extends over 14 amino acids. V lost 8 bases to trimming and J lost 3 bases; unmatched junction nucleotides: 10. The CDR3 nucleotides read TGCAGCACGAAGACAGGGGGCACCTACTACGAGCAGTACTTC. It encodes CSTKTGGTYYEQYF.

This clone appeared a single time. The chain employs TRBV7-2 and TRBJ2-5; TRBD1 matches at 9 bases. V lost 2 bases to trimming and J lost 5 bases; unmatched junction nucleotides: 3. CDR1 and CDR2 from the germline V gene are SGHTA and FQGNSA. The CDR3 length is 14 residues. The CDR3 region has the DNA TGTGCCAGCAGCTTAACGACAGGGGGGGAGACCCAGTACTTC. Protein: CASSLTTGGETQYF.

V and J are TRBV9 and TRBJ2-5, with D perhaps matching TRBD1 or TRBD2 (5 bases each). V lost 3 bases and J 1 base, leaving 19 bases between the germline ends. Germline loops: CDR1 SGDLS, CDR2 YYNGEE. CDR3 size: 17 residues. The CDR3 coding sequence is TGTGCCAGCAGCGCCCACAACCTGGGACGTACCCAAGAGACCCAGTACTTC. This sequence encodes CASSAHNLGRTQETQYF.

The chain links TRBV7-9 to TRBJ1-5, with D unresolved. Trimming stripped 1 base from V and 4 bases from J, with 11 bases between. Germline V CDR1 and CDR2: SEHNR, FQNEAQ (reference sequence). The CDR3 is made up of 15 amino acids. The chain's CDR3 is CASSLGGLGNQPQHF. For the CDR3, the DNA is TGTGCCAGCAGCTTAGGGGGTCTTGGGAATCAGCCCCAGCATTTT.

This sequence joins TRBV7-3 and TRBJ2-1; D ambiguous. The V end was cut by 7 bases, the J end by 6 bases, with 10 bases between. The CDR3 length is 12 residues. CDR1 SGHTA and CDR2 FQGTGA come from the germline V gene. CDR3 residues: CASTKGGNEQFF. CDR3 DNA: TGTGCCAGCACCAAGGGCGGCAATGAGCAGTTCTTC. Looking up the rest from reference TRBV7-3 and TRBJ2-1 gives the full variable domain: GAGVSQTPSNKVTEKGKYVELRCDPISGHTALYWYRQSLGQGPEFLIYFQGTGAADDSGLPNDRFFAVRPEGSVSTLKIQRTERGDSAVYLCASTKGGNEQFFGPGTRLTVL.

The CDR3 spells CASSWGSGPNEQYF. The CDR3 DNA follows: TGTGCCAGCAGTTGGGGTAGCGGTCCCAACGAGCAGTACTTC. J is TRBJ2-7 and V is TRBV27; D may be TRBD2 (6 bases). From germline, CDR1 is MNHEY and CDR2 SMNVEV (reference sequence). The V gene lost 4 bases and the J gene lost 5 bases, with 15 bases spanning the gap. This CDR3 comprises 14 residues.

V and J are TRBV5-4 and TRBJ2-2, with 7 bases aligning to TRBD1. Germline V gene data show CDR1 as SGHNT and CDR2 as YYREEE (reference sequence). This CDR3 has 15 amino acids. With V trimmed by 4 bases and J by 3 bases, 6 bases remained unmatched. CDR3 residues: CASSSDRVYTGELFF. The DNA of the CDR3 is TGTGCCAGCAGCAGTGACAGGGTTTACACCGGGGAGCTGTTTTTT.

The chain is built from TRBV5-1 and TRBJ2-3; D gene uncertain. CDR1 is SGHRS and CDR2 is YFSETQ in the germline V gene. This CDR3 contains 13 residues. The germline V and J ends were trimmed by 0 bases and 6 bases, with 8 bases remaining between them. The CDR3 loop is CASSLGARDTQYF. CDR3 bases: TGCGCCAGCAGCTTGGGCGCCAGGGATACGCAGTATTTT. The whole variable domain, remainder taken from reference TRBV5-1 and TRBJ2-3, is KAGVTQTPRYLIKTRGQQVTLSCSPISGHRSVSWYQQTPGQGLQFLFEYFSETQRNKGNFPGRFSGRQFSNSRSEMNVSTLELGDSALYLCASSLGARDTQYFGPGTRLTVL.

This chain links TRBV28 with TRBJ2-7; the match to TRBD1 covers 9 bases. Germline values: CDR1 MDHEN, CDR2 SYDVKM. This CDR3 region has 15 residues. V dropped 8 bases and J dropped 2; count of bases not matched to a gene: 10. The CDR3 reads CASLSRGQGAYEQYF. In DNA, the CDR3 is TGTGCCAGCTTATCTAGGGGACAGGGTGCCTACGAGCAGTACTTC.

The chain is built from TRBV5-6 and TRBJ2-7; D is tentatively TRBD1 or TRBD2 (5 bases each). Between the trimmed V and J ends, which lost 4 bases and 6 bases, there was a span of 14 bases. Germline CDR1 reads SGHDT; CDR2 reads YYEEEE. This CDR3 spans 13 amino acids. The CDR3 loop is CASSRTDGGEQYF. In DNA, the CDR3 is TGTGCCAGCAGCCGGACCGATGGGGGCGAGCAGTACTTC.

Note on this clone: The germline gene is not matched at one end of the junction; a read error may be the cause. The rearrangement joins TRBV7-9 to TRBJ2-7; 8 bases align to TRBD1. Germline CDR1 is SEHNR and CDR2 is FQNEAQ (reference sequence). The length of the CDR3 is 17 residues. The CDR3 spells CASSLAGTGPISYEQYF. DNA of the CDR3: TGTGCCAGCAGCCTAGCCGGGACAGGACCCATATCTTACGAGCAGTACTTC.

This chain links TRBV7-2 with TRBJ2-5; TRBD2 agrees at 8 bases. CDR3 length: 18 amino acids. V gave up 1 base and J gave up 5 bases; unmatched junction bases: 15. The germline V gene has CDR1 SGHTA and CDR2 FQGNSA. The CDR3: CASSLDIASGPDEETQYF. The DNA for the CDR3 is TGTGCCAGCAGCTTAGATATTGCTAGCGGGCCAGATGAGGAGACCCAGTACTTC.

V gene TRBV4-1 combines with J gene TRBJ2-5, with D uncertain. The CDR3 has 13 residues. Trimming took off 2 bases at V and 5 bases at J, with 9 bases between the two ends. Germline CDR1 MGHRA, CDR2 YSYEKL. CDR3 in DNA: TGCGCCAGCAGCCAAAGGTTCCAGGAGACCCAGTACTTC. Translated: CASSQRFQETQYF.

The rearrangement joins TRBV11-2 to TRBJ2-6; no definite D call. With 4 bases removed from V and 2 bases from J, the gap between germline ends came to 9 bases. CDR1 and CDR2 from the germline V gene are SGHAT and FQNNGV. This CDR3 is 15 amino acids long. The DNA of the CDR3 is TGTGCCAGCAGCTATTCGTTTACTGGGGCCAACGTCCTGACTTTC. This encodes CASSYSFTGANVLTF.

The chain recombines TRBV5-6 with TRBJ2-3; TRBD1 agrees at 8 bases. With V trimmed by 2 bases and J by 2 bases, 10 bases remained unmatched. This CDR3 region has 17 residues. CDR1 and CDR2 (germline): SGHDT, YYEEEE. The chain's CDR3 is CASSFDLGQGFTDTQYF. The CDR3 DNA sequence: TGTGCCAGCAGCTTTGATCTAGGACAGGGATTCACAGATACGCAGTATTTT.

V is TRBV7-3 and J is TRBJ2-6; D remains unclear. CDR1 and CDR2 from the germline V gene are SGHTA and FQGTGA. This CDR3 comprises 14 residues. Between the trimmed V and J ends, which lost 1 base and 0 bases, there was a span of 1 base. The CDR3, as DNA: TGTGCCAGCAGCTTAAACTCTGGGGCCAACGTCCTGACTTTC. This sequence encodes CASSLNSGANVLTF.